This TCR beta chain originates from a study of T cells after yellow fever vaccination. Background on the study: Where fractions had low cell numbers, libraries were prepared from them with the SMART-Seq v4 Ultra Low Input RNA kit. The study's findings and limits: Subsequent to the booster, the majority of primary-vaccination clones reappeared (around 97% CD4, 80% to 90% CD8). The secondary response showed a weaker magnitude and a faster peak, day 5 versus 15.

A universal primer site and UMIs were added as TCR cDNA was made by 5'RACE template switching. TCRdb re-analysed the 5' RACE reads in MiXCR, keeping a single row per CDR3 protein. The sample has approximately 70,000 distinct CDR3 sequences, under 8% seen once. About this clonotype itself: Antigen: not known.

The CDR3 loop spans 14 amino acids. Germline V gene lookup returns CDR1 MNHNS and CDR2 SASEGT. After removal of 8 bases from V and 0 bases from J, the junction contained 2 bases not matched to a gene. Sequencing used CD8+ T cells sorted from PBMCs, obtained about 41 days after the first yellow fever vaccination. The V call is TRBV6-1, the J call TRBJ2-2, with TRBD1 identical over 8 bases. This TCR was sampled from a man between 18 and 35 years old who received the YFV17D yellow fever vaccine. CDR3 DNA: TGTGCCAGCCAACAGGGGGCGAACACCGGGGAGCTGTTTTTT. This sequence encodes CASQQGANTGELFF.